This T cell receptor beta chain derives from a study of cytomegalovirus exposure and HLA in healthy donors. The CDR3 covers 15 residues. Germline CDR1 reads SGHRS; CDR2 reads YFSETQ. Trimming pared 4 bases from V and 4 bases from J, leaving 18 bases between. PCR was performed using 60 Vbeta and 13 Jbeta primers. The method was immunoSEQ multiplex PCR; TCRdb's version includes in-frame clones alone and lacks a portion of them. The repertoire holds 120,000 or so clones, with roughly three quarters as singletons. Sequencing input: PBMCs. The chain joins TRBV5-1 to TRBJ2-7, with D possibly being TRBD1 or TRBD2 (6 bases each). The sequence was obtained from a man younger than 45 in good health and CMV-seropositive. In DNA, the CDR3 is TGCGCCAGCAGCCTGGGGGGCGGGAAAGATTACGAGCAGTACTTC. Its protein product is CASSLGGGKDYEQYF.